The rows below give T cell receptor beta chains drawn from one sample of a study of T cells in Graves' hyperthyroidism and ophthalmopathy. Using its own MiXCR run on the multiplex PCR reads, TCRdb lists one record per CDR3 protein. The table shows about 760,000 distinct CDR3 sequences, with 35% occurring only once. The source material was blood. The receptors derive from a woman in her forties with Graves' hyperthyroidism. The conserved cysteine and the conserved F or W are not part of the CDR3 here. D genes are given only for firm matches.

TRBJ1-5,TRBV10-3,10,NA,AISERDQPQH
TRBJ2-7,TRBV10-3,13,NA,ASRRELTAYYEQY
TRBJ2-5,TRBV20-1,11,TRBD1,SARQGGEETQY
TRBJ1-2,TRBV28,10,TRBD1,ASNGQGRGYT
TRBJ1-1,TRBV10-3,13,NA,ASSPPDSRNTEAF
TRBJ2-7,TRBV7-2,12,TRBD2,ASSSGGATYEQY
TRBJ1-1,TRBV10-3,15,TRBD1,AISGRQGPFMNTEAF
TRBJ1-6,TRBV6-1,13,NA,ASSEFEGEGSPLH
TRBJ2-5,TRBV7-9,11,TRBD1,ASSSPWTGDQY
TRBJ1-3,TRBV7-9,15,NA,ASSPSRQRLSGNTIY
TRBJ2-5,TRBV20-1,11,TRBD2,SARTSGGETQY
TRBJ1-1,TRBV7-9,14,NA,ASRRYPAGRNTEAF
TRBJ1-2,TRBV7-2,11,NA,ASSPGSIYGYT
TRBJ2-7,TRBV7-3,11,TRBD1,ASSSDRGREQY
TRBJ1-2,TRBV9,11,NA,ASSVESNYGYT
TRBJ1-1,TRBV7-9,12,TRBD1,ASSSGTGWFEAF
TRBJ2-2,TRBV5-5,14,NA,ASSLGYGKNTGELF
TRBJ1-4,TRBV7-2,13,NA,ASGGQIQPNEKLF